This record looks at one TCR beta chain sequence and its context. Its antigen is still unknown. TCRdb reworked the 5' RACE reads into one entry per CDR3 protein, no DNA. The sample features around 550,000 distinct CDR3 sequences, with around 3.3% in its top ten. Germline-derived CDR1 and CDR2 are SGHRS and YFSETQ. There are 15 residues in the CDR3. This sample stems from a study of T cells expressing NK-cell markers. Study in general: TCR beta repertoires came from sorted CD3+CD56+NKG2C+, CD3+CD56+NKG2C- and CD3+CD56-NKG2C+ T cells. In the group of eight sequenced donors, seven were HCMV-seropositive and one was seronegative. General study results and limits: In 5 or 6 donors, dominant CD3+CD56+NKG2C+ clonotypes ranked among the top 10 CD8+ clonotypes. Where several donors were concerned, these clonotypes also led the CD3+CD56-NKG2C+ fraction.

This chain joins TRBV5-1 and TRBJ2-1; TCRdb lists TRBD1, though no DNA is available to test this call. The sequenced sample consisted of blood T cells: a sorted CD56 or NKG2C T cell subset, CD4+ or CD8+ T cells, or bulk PBMC T cells (not recorded which). The receptor was isolated from a man in his late teens or twenties in good health. The CDR3 sequence: CASSLVGTGVREQFF.